This T cell receptor (beta chain) was identified in a study of memory CD4+ T cells and cytomegalovirus serostatus. Study details: Healthy Belgian adult donors included about nine CMV-positive and 24 CMV-negative people. General observations from the study: A US-trained random forest predicted CMV serostatus with median AUC around 0.91. Suggested: most of the CMV-linked TCR signature lies in CD4+ memory cells.

Single viable CD3+CD4+CD8-CD45RO+ cells were sorted as the memory CD4+ T cells. Profiled with immunoSEQ multiplex PCR; TCRdb holds only in-frame clones, not every one. This table has approximately 45,000 clones, around 80% appearing once. Concerning this clone: Its antigen remains unknown.

The CDR3 length is 14 residues. Trimming took off 4 bases at V and 2 bases at J, with 11 bases between the two ends. The germline CDR1 and CDR2 sequences are SGHNT and YENEEA. The chain is built from TRBV11-3 and TRBJ1-1; D call uncertain. The sequence was collected from an adult in good health and CMV-seronegative. Sequenced: memory CD4+ T cells from blood. CDR3 loop: CASSSTWANTEAFF. The CDR3 nucleotides are TGTGCCAGCAGCTCCACTTGGGCCAACACTGAAGCTTTCTTT.